This T cell receptor (beta chain) is from a study of T cell repertoires in cytomegalovirus infection. In the study overall: TCR beta signatures that were public indicated CMV infection and matching HLA type.

MiXCR was run by TCRdb on the reads, yielding one entry per CDR3 protein. The profile shows about 230,000 distinct CDR3 sequences, about 20% of them singletons. In regard to this clonotype: Its antigen is unidentified.

Findings of the study overall: Ex vivo responses were dominated by HLA-C-restricted CMV-specific TCR beta clonotypes. Pooled public TCR beta family frequency picked out CMV carriers with the relevant HLA.

Sequencing was done on a sample of CD8+ T cells from PBMCs. This TCR was recovered from a human donor in good health (CMV status not recorded). Some clones in this sample may be carry-over from other donors' samples.

Here the CDR3 DNA reads TGTGCCAGCAGCTTACCTGGACAGAACTATGGCTACACCTTC. Protein sequence: CASSLPGQNYGYTF. The rearrangement joins TRBV7-9 to TRBJ1-2, with D perhaps matching TRBD1 (6 bases). This CDR3 contains 14 residues. CDR1 SEHNR and CDR2 FQNEAQ come from the germline V gene (reference sequence). V lost 2 bases, J lost 2 bases, and 9 bases lay in between.